Shown below are 20 T cell receptor beta chains from a single sample sequenced in a study of T cell changes during pregnancy in multiple sclerosis. Using immunoSEQ multiplex PCR, the repertoire was profiled, and TCRdb retains in-frame clones only, with some absent. In the table there are fewer than 40,000 clones, about 90% of which are singletons. The sample was CD4+ T cells from peripheral blood mononuclear cells, taken in the third trimester of pregnancy. The receptors shown here come from a female donor with multiple sclerosis, enrolled in a pregnancy study.

The chain combines TRBV13 with TRBJ2-7, with D unresolved. Trimming cost V 0 bases and J 0 bases, with 9 bases left between them. This CDR3 comprises 15 residues. Germline-derived CDR1 and CDR2 are PRHDT and FYEKMQ (reference sequence). The CDR3 DNA sequence: TGTGCCAGCAGCTTAGGTAGCCTGTCCTCCTACGAGCAGTACTTC. Protein: CASSLGSLSSYEQYF.

This chain connects TRBV27 to TRBJ2-2, with D perhaps TRBD1 (8 bases). CDR1 MNHEY and CDR2 SMNVEV come from the germline V gene (reference sequence). The CDR3 covers 16 residues. The V end was cut by 5 bases, the J end by 4 bases, with 17 bases between. The CDR3 coding sequence is TGTGCCAGCAGTCTCCACAGGGGGGGGACCACCGGGGAGCTGTTTTTT. Translating it yields CASSLHRGGTTGELFF.

The genes are TRBV5-1 and TRBJ2-1; weak D call: TRBD2 (6 bases). The V end lost 0 bases, the J end lost 6 bases, and 10 bases lay between the germline ends. The CDR3 length is 14 residues. Germline CDR1 is SGHRS and CDR2 is YFSETQ. The CDR3 DNA sequence: TGCGCCAGCAGCTTGGGGACTAAACCCAATGAGCAGTTCTTC. Its translation: CASSLGTKPNEQFF.

In its sample, this clone was seen a few times. For the CDR3, the DNA is TGTGCCAGCAGCGACAGGGCGGGCACTGAAGCTTTCTTT. This codes for CASSDRAGTEAFF. The chain carries TRBV7-9 and TRBJ1-1; TRBD1 agrees at 7 bases. The junction had 4 bases not matched to a gene; V was cut back by 5 bases and J by 4 bases. Per the germline V gene, CDR1 is SEHNR and CDR2 is FQNEAQ (reference sequence). The CDR3 contains 13 residues.

The genes are TRBV6-1 and TRBJ2-7; 10 nucleotides line up with TRBD2. J gave up 6 bases and V 6 bases, and 11 bases lay outside the gene matches. Germline V gene data show CDR1 as MNHNS and CDR2 as SASEGT. CDR3 length equals 15 residues. CDR3 nucleotides: TGTGCCAGCAGACTTACTTCGGGACTAGCGAGCGAGCAGTACTTC. Translating gives CASRLTSGLASEQYF.

With respect to this clone: One junction end disagrees with the germline gene, perhaps due to a read error. The J gene is TRBJ1-5, the V gene TRBV7-2, with TRBD1 identical over 9 bases. CDR3 length equals 15 residues. The V gene's germline CDR1 is SGHTA and CDR2 FQGNSA. The CDR3 here is CASSLADRGNQPQHF. The CDR3 DNA follows: TGTGCCAGCAGCCTAGCGGACAGGGGAAATCAGCCCCAGCATTTT.

The genes are TRBV19 and TRBJ1-5, with D maybe TRBD1 (6 bases). The ends were cut back, 5 bases at V and 3 bases at J, with 14 bases in the middle. The V gene's germline CDR1 is LNHDA and CDR2 SQIVND (reference sequence). The CDR3 consists of 15 residues. The CDR3, as DNA: TGTGCCAGTAGTCGACGCGGACAGCCCAATCAGCCCCAGCATTTT. Translation: CASSRRGQPNQPQHF.

The V call is TRBV5-1, the J call TRBJ2-5; 16 nucleotides match TRBD2. Germline CDR1 is SGHRS and CDR2 is YFSETQ. V lost 4 bases to trimming and J lost 5 bases; unmatched junction nucleotides: 14. This CDR3 comprises 19 residues. The CDR3 here is CASSPGLAGGPAVPETQYF. CDR3 sequence (DNA): TGCGCCAGCAGCCCGGGACTAGCGGGAGGGCCAGCCGTGCCGGAGACCCAGTACTTC. The whole variable domain, filled in from reference TRBV5-1 and TRBJ2-5, reads KAGVTQTPRYLIKTRGQQVTLSCSPISGHRSVSWYQQTPGQGLQFLFEYFSETQRNKGNFPGRFSGRQFSNSRSEMNVSTLELGDSALYLCASSPGLAGGPAVPETQYFGPGTRLLVL.

Details on this clone: Germline is not matched at one junction end, which may reflect a read error. The chain is built from TRBV7-7 and TRBJ2-3; 7 nucleotides line up with TRBD2. Germline CDR1 is SSHAT and CDR2 is FNYEAQ (reference sequence). There are 14 residues in the CDR3. CDR3 bases: TGTGCTAGCAGCCCTAGCGGCGGGGCAGATACGCAGTATTTT. Residues: CASSPSGGADTQYF.

The chain is built from TRBV28 and TRBJ1-2; 10 bases fit TRBD1. Looked up from germline, CDR1 is MDHEN and CDR2 is SYDVKM. The V and J ends lost 6 bases and 8 bases, in that order; junction bases with no gene match: 12. The CDR3 length is 15 residues. This CDR3 reads CASSPPGQGKTGYTF. Written as DNA, the CDR3 is TGTGCCAGCAGCCCCCCGGGACAGGGGAAGACGGGCTACACCTTC.

This chain uses TRBV5-1 with TRBJ2-2; D is possibly TRBD2 (5 bases). V gave up 4 bases and J gave up 3 bases, with 13 bases separating them. Germline loops: CDR1 SGHRS, CDR2 YFSETQ. The CDR3 is made up of 15 amino acids. The CDR3 reads CASSTQPGDTGELFF. The CDR3 DNA follows: TGCGCCAGCAGCACACAACCCGGGGACACCGGGGAGCTGTTTTTT. Full variable domain (remainder filled in from reference TRBV5-1 and TRBJ2-2): KAGVTQTPRYLIKTRGQQVTLSCSPISGHRSVSWYQQTPGQGLQFLFEYFSETQRNKGNFPGRFSGRQFSNSRSEMNVSTLELGDSALYLCASSTQPGDTGELFFGEGSRLTVL.

J is TRBJ2-3 and V is TRBV9; D remains ambiguous. Germline assignment: CDR1 SGDLS and CDR2 YYNGEE. The germline V and J ends were trimmed by 3 bases and 4 bases, with 15 bases remaining between them. The CDR3 contains 15 residues. The CDR3 spells CASSARGELSDTQYF. The CDR3 nucleotides are TGTGCCAGCAGCGCCAGAGGTGAGCTTTCAGATACGCAGTATTTT.

A single count supports this clone. This chain connects TRBV4-1 to TRBJ2-3; 9 nucleotides align to TRBD2. The CDR3 is 18 residues long. Per germline, CDR1 MGHRA and CDR2 YSYEKL. The V gene end was trimmed by 0 bases and the J gene end by 2 bases; junction bases not matched to a gene: 9. The CDR3 bases are TGCGCCAGCAGCCAAGATCTCCTCGGCGGGAGGGCCACAGATACGCAGTATTTT. Translation gives CASSQDLLGGRATDTQYF.

This chain joins TRBV4-1 and TRBJ1-2; the D is unclear. V lost 4 bases and J 5 bases, leaving 17 bases between the germline ends. The CDR3 has 15 amino acids. The germline V gene has CDR1 MGHRA and CDR2 YSYEKL. CDR3 sequence reads: CASSPVPGNLYGYTF. In nucleotides, the CDR3 is TGCGCCAGCAGCCCGGTTCCGGGGAACTTATATGGCTACACCTTC.

The rearrangement links TRBV4-1 to TRBJ2-7; the D is unclear. The length of the CDR3 is 15 residues. Looked up from germline, CDR1 is MGHRA and CDR2 is YSYEKL. V dropped 1 base and J dropped 4 bases, with 14 bases sitting between them. The CDR3 spells CASSQGSLLIYEQYF. The CDR3 DNA follows: TGCGCCAGCAGCCAAGGGAGCTTACTCATTTACGAGCAGTACTTC.

This chain uses TRBV6-5 with TRBJ2-1; TRBD2 matches at 14 bases. CDR1 and CDR2 (germline): MNHEY, SVGAGI. CDR3 size: 15 residues. J lost 11 bases, V lost 5 bases, and 8 bases had no gene match. This chain's CDR3 is CASSLGLAGAVKQFF. For the CDR3, the DNA is TGTGCCAGCAGTCTGGGACTAGCGGGAGCGGTGAAGCAGTTCTTC.

V and J are TRBV5-4 and TRBJ1-1; maybe TRBD1 (6 bases). Germline CDR1 reads SGHNT; CDR2 reads YYREEE (reference sequence). Between the trimmed V and J ends, which lost 4 bases and 6 bases, there was a span of 19 bases. This CDR3 spans 15 amino acids. For the CDR3, the DNA is TGTGCCAGCAGCGGCATTACGAGACAGGCCTCTGAAGCTTTCTTT. This codes for CASSGITRQASEAFF.

The table lists this clone with a count of one. Here the CDR3 reads CASSPSTVRSYEQYF. In DNA form, the CDR3 reads TGTGCCAGCTCACCATCAACTGTCCGCTCCTACGAGCAGTACTTC. The chain recombines TRBV18 with TRBJ2-7; D gene uncertain. The CDR3 is made up of 15 amino acids. CDR1 and CDR2 from the germline V gene are KGHSH and LQKENI. V lost 2 bases and J lost 0, with 11 bases in between.

The genes are TRBV4-1 and TRBJ2-7; D remains ambiguous. V lost 0 bases and J lost 5, with 17 bases in between. Germline CDR1 reads MGHRA; CDR2 reads YSYEKL. The CDR3 is 16 residues long. CDR3: CASSQDRWAGQDEQYF. The CDR3 DNA sequence: TGCGCCAGCAGCCAAGATAGGTGGGCCGGCCAGGACGAGCAGTACTTC.

V gene TRBV5-6 combines with J gene TRBJ1-1; D call uncertain. The CDR3 contains 14 residues. The germline V gene encodes CDR1 SGHDT and CDR2 YYEEEE. Trimming cost V 2 bases and J 3 bases, with 11 bases left between them. This CDR3 is CASSFQALYTEAFF. The CDR3 bases are TGTGCCAGCAGCTTCCAGGCGTTGTACACTGAAGCTTTCTTT.